This TCR beta chain was profiled in a study of T cell clonality in common variable immunodeficiency. Study-wide points: Fewer deletions and N-nucleotide insertions were reportedly seen in common variable immunodeficiency TCR beta sequences.

This clone was counted between two and nine times. Its target is unknown. The read finishes 3 residues shy of the CDR3 end, and the germline J gene is used to complete it. Patients had low serum IgG, IgA and/or IgM and specific antibody deficiency. Caucasian heritage predominated among both patients and controls. The repertoire was sequenced with immunoSEQ multiplex PCR; TCRdb's copy has only in-frame clones and lacks some. The specimen has roughly 34,000 clones, none found just once. The V and J ends lost 4 bases and 3 bases, in that order; junction bases with no gene match: 7. The CDR3 is 15 amino acids. Germline V gene data show CDR1 as KGHSH and CDR2 as LQKENI.

V is TRBV18 and J is TRBJ2-5, with 8 bases that match TRBD1. Input material: peripheral blood mononuclear cells. The source is a human donor with common variable immunodeficiency. CDR3 amino acids: CASSLGQGREETQYF. The DNA read from the CDR3 is TGTGCCAGCTCACTCGGACAGGGTAGAGAAGAGACC.